The rows below give T cell receptor beta chains drawn from one sample of a study of post-analysis software for immune sequencing data. TCRdb redid the calling of the PCR reads with MiXCR, one entry per CDR3 protein. Found here are approximately 570,000 distinct CDR3 sequences, around 44% of them singletons; the top ten hold under 2%. The specimen was blood. These receptors came from a girl aged 10-17 years with multiple sclerosis. Both conserved end residues are part of each CDR3. The order of the fields is J gene, V gene, CDR3 protein.

>TRBJ2-3|TRBV10-3
CAISEGGQGTDTQYF
>TRBJ2-3|TRBV10-3
CAISESGREGLGDTQYF
>TRBJ1-2|TRBV6-2/TRBV6-3
CASSYSNQGRGGYTF
>-|TRBV4-1
CASSLRPTGDEQYF
>TRBJ1-2|TRBV7-6
CASSLEARQTYGYTF
>TRBJ2-5|TRBV5-1
CASSLSSGEETQYF
>-|TRBV5-1
CASSLTKTSGLAGSYEQYF
>TRBJ2-7|TRBV10-3
CAISGGRDRYEQYF
>TRBJ2-5|TRBV5-1
CASSRASGRAIQETQYF
>TRBJ1-2|TRBV29-1
CSVDDRENYGYTF
>TRBJ2-1|TRBV12-3/TRBV12-4
CASSIKPGQGSNEQFF
>TRBJ2-7|TRBV7-7
CASSHPDISRAHEQYF
>TRBJ2-5|TRBV7-2
CASSLVYGETQYF
>TRBJ1-2|TRBV12-3/TRBV12-4
CASSPGPLLDGYTF
>TRBJ2-7|TRBV6-6
CASSYVQGYEQYF
>TRBJ1-1|TRBV5-6
CASSFRDRQSSEAFF
>TRBJ1-2|TRBV12-3/TRBV12-4
CASSGGISAGYTF
>TRBJ1-5|TRBV5-6
CASSSWGQQGWSQPQHF
>TRBJ2-7|TRBV27
CASSLTGTRNEQYF
>-|TRBV20-1
CSARGRGQEETQYF
>TRBJ1-1|TRBV12-3/TRBV12-4
CASSFGINTEAFF
>TRBJ1-5|TRBV20-1
CSASQGNNQPQHF
>TRBJ2-7|TRBV4-1
CASSQDWGWDEQYF
>TRBJ2-7|TRBV20-1
CSASTADSYLSVQYF
>TRBJ1-2|TRBV4-1
CASSQDRSYYGYTF
>TRBJ2-3|TRBV20-1
CSARVPWTSGRATDTQYF
>TRBJ2-3|TRBV5-1
CASSPGWDRTDTQYF
>TRBJ2-1|TRBV3-1
CASSQGLARGYNEQFF
>TRBJ2-5|TRBV7-7
CASSQGGLAQETQYF
>TRBJ1-1|TRBV3-1
CASSQDMAEAFF
>TRBJ1-2|TRBV7-9
CASTTAVTGVHYGYTF
>TRBJ1-2|TRBV3-1
CASSQAASYGYTF
>TRBJ2-1|TRBV5-1
CASRGQGQYNEQFF
>TRBJ2-3|TRBV7-2
CASSLASGEAQYF
>TRBJ2-1|TRBV20-1
CSAPSGSYNERFF
>TRBJ1-2|TRBV5-1
CASSYPGQGYTF
>TRBJ2-7|TRBV20-1
CSAGTPPDYEQYF
>TRBJ1-2|TRBV20-1
CSARDLYLNYGYTF
>TRBJ2-1|TRBV4-2
CASSHGLAENNEQFF
>TRBJ1-2|TRBV28
CASSPQGRGPNYGYTF
>TRBJ2-5|TRBV12-3/TRBV12-4
CASTGGVQETQYF
>TRBJ1-2|TRBV25-1
CASSELGYGVAKANYGYTF
>TRBJ1-2|TRBV3-1
CASSSRTSYTF
>TRBJ2-5|TRBV6-5
CASSEAGTGLQETQYF
>TRBJ2-3|TRBV7-3
CASSLTRLAGGNTQYF
>TRBJ2-3|TRBV11-2
CASSFLSGGVTDTQYF
>TRBJ1-5|TRBV7-9
CASSNGFSGQPQHF
>TRBJ2-5|TRBV20-1
CSASIPGPQETQYF
>TRBJ2-1|TRBV4-1
CASSSTTRDNEQFF
>TRBJ2-3|TRBV20-1
CSARPRDSEDTQYF
>TRBJ2-7|TRBV5-1
CASSLEAPGYEQYF
>TRBJ2-3|TRBV12-3/TRBV12-4
CASSLRGPYSTDTQYF
>TRBJ2-1|TRBV5-1
CASSLASGVGAGEQFF
>TRBJ2-7|TRBV12-5
CASGYSDGQGAYEQYF
>TRBJ2-1|TRBV25-1
CASSTLTSGGPRNEQFF
>TRBJ2-1|TRBV20-1
CSAREAGEQFF
>TRBJ1-2|TRBV10-3
CAISGAALYGYTF
>TRBJ2-5|TRBV5-1
CASSYWTGGETQYF
>TRBJ1-2|TRBV28
CASSRPPGDGYTF
>TRBJ1-2|TRBV7-6
CASSLSTGDGYTF